The count of the clone carrying this TCR beta chain is one. The data belong to a study of technical replicates of blood from a handful of donors. Only in-frame clones appear in the TCRdb table, and some are missing; sequencing was by immunoSEQ multiplex PCR. Of 95,000 to 100,000 clones listed, roughly 95% are singletons. Material for sequencing was T cells isolated from PBMCs. This sequence was found in a human donor in good health.

DNA for the CDR3: TGTGCCAGCAGCAAATTCAGCGGGTTGCGAAAGACCCAGTACTTC. Amino acids: CASSKFSGLRKTQYF. This chain uses TRBV21-1 with TRBJ2-5; TRBD2 reflects the table's D call only, with no check against the DNA. TRBV21-1 is deemed a pseudogene. The CDR3 totals 15 residues.